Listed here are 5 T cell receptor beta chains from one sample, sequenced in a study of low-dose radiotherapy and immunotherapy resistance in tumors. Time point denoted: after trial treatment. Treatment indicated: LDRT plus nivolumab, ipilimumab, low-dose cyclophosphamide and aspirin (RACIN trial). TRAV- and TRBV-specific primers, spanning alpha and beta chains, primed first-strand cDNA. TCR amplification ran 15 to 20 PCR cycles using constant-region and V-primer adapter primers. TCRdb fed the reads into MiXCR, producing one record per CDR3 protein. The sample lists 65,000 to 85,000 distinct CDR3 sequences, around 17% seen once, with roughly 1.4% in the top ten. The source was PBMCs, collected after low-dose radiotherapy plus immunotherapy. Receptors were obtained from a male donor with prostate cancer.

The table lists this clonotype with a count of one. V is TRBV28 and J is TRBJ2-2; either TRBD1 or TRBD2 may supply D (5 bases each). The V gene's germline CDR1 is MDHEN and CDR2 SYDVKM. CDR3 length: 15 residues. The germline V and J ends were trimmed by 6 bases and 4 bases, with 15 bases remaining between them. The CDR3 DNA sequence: TGTGCCAGCAGGCCGGGGCAGGGTACCACCGGGGAGCTGTTTTTT. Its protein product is CASRPGQGTTGELFF. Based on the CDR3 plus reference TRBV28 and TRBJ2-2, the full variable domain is DVKVTQSSRYLVKRTGEKVFLECVQDMDHENMFWYRQDPGLGLRLIYFSYDVKMKEKGDIPEGYSVSREKKERFSLILESASTNQTSMYLCASRPGQGTTGELFFGEGSRLTVL.

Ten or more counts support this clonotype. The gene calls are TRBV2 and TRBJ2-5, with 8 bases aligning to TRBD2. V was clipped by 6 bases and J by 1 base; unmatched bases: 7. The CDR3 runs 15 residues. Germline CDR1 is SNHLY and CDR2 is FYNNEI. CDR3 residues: CASRTSGGTQETQYF. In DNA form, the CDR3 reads TGTGCCAGCAGAACTAGCGGAGGCACCCAAGAGACCCAGTACTTC.

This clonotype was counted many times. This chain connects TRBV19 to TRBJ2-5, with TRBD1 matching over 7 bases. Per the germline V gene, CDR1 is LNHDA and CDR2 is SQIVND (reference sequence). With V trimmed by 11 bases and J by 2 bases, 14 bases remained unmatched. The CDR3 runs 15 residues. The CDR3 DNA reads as TGTGCCCGACTTTCACAGGGGAGAGGGCAAGAGACCCAGTACTTC. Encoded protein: CARLSQGRGQETQYF.

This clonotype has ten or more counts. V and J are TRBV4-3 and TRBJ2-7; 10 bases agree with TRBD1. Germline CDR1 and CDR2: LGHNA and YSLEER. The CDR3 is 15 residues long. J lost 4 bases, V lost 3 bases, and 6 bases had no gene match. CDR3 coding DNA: TGCGCCAGCAGCCATCCGGGACAGGGGATTTACGAGCAGTACTTC. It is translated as CASSHPGQGIYEQYF.

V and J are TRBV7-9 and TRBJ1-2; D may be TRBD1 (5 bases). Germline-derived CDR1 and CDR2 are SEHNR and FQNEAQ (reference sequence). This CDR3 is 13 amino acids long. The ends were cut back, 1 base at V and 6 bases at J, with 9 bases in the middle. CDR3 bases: TGTGCCAGCAGCTTAGAAATGGGGCATGGCTACACCTTC. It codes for CASSLEMGHGYTF.